A single sample gave rise to the 11 T cell receptor beta chains below, sequenced in a study of T cell repertoires in cytomegalovirus infection. Using its own MiXCR run on the reads, TCRdb lists one record per CDR3 protein. This table has approximately 120,000 distinct CDR3 sequences, about 32% appearing once. Antigen specificity for these receptors is unknown. The material sequenced was CD8+ T cells from cultured PBMCs, taken from culture after CMV antigen stimulation. The receptors were sampled from a human donor in good health (CMV status not recorded). Some clones in this sample may be carry-over from other donors' samples.

The J gene is TRBJ2-7, the V gene TRBV12-3 or TRBV12-4, with D tentatively TRBD1 (6 bases). Trimming took off 5 bases at V and 0 bases at J, with 32 bases between the two ends. The CDR3 length is 21 residues. CDR3 DNA: TGTGCCAGCAGTCCTTTGGGGGTTGTGAAGGGGGAAACCGTACGCTCCTACGAGCAGTACTTC. Residues: CASSPLGVVKGETVRSYEQYF.

This clonotype was seen only a few times. The chain joins TRBV6-1 to TRBJ1-4; D not certain. Germline lookup yields CDR1 MNHNS and CDR2 SASEGT. The CDR3 covers 11 residues. V gave up 8 bases and J gave up 7 bases, with 8 bases separating them. Here the CDR3 reads CASGTGEKLFF. CDR3 DNA sequence: TGTGCCAGCGGAACGGGTGAAAAACTGTTTTTT.

This chain connects TRBV6-1 to TRBJ1-6; 8 bases are a match to TRBD1. This CDR3 has 20 residues. V was pared by 6 bases and J by 3 bases, with 19 bases of the junction left unmatched. CDR1 and CDR2 from the germline V gene are MNHNS and SASEGT. CDR3 bases: TGTGCCAGCAGAGGCGGCGGACAGGGTTTATCTCGTTTCTATAATTCACCCCTCCACTTT. Amino acid sequence: CASRGGGQGLSRFYNSPLHF.

This rearrangement joins TRBV6-6 to TRBJ2-5, with D tentatively TRBD2 (5 bases). The germline V and J ends were trimmed by 2 bases and 4 bases, with 8 bases remaining between them. Germline lookup yields CDR1 MNHNY and CDR2 SVGAGI (reference sequence). This CDR3 is built from 13 residues. The CDR3 DNA follows: TGTGCCAGCAGTTACGGCGGGCGAGAGACCCAGTACTTC. Its protein product is CASSYGGRETQYF.

In its sample, this clonotype was seen a few times. The chain is built from TRBV4-3 and TRBJ1-3, with D unresolved. Trimming took off 4 bases at V and 0 bases at J, with 13 bases between the two ends. The CDR3 runs to 16 residues. CDR1 and CDR2 from the germline V gene are LGHNA and YSLEER. The CDR3 nucleotides are TGCGCCAGCAGCCCGGCGGGATGGGGCTCTGGAAACACCATATATTTT. This gives the protein CASSPAGWGSGNTIYF.

In this sample, this clonotype turned up once. This chain links TRBV7-6 with TRBJ2-7; 13 bases are a match to TRBD2. The CDR3 loop spans 14 amino acids. In germline, CDR1 is SGHVS, CDR2 FNYEAQ. The trim removed 5 bases at V and 9 bases at J, leaving 7 bases unmatched. CDR3 region: CASSGGTSGVRQYF. The CDR3 DNA sequence: TGTGCCAGCAGCGGGGGGACTAGCGGGGTTCGGCAGTACTTC.

The sample holds a few counts of this clonotype. The rearrangement uses TRBV7-6 and TRBJ2-1; perhaps TRBD1 as D (6 bases). This CDR3 spans 14 amino acids. From germline, CDR1 is SGHVS and CDR2 FNYEAQ. The germline V and J ends were trimmed by 1 base and 4 bases, with 8 bases remaining between them. For the CDR3, the DNA is TGTGCCAGCAGCTTAGAGGGGGATTACAATGAGCAGTTCTTC. Translating gives CASSLEGDYNEQFF. Full variable domain (rest looked up from reference TRBV7-6 and TRBJ2-1): GAGVSQSPRYKVTKRGQDVALRCDPISGHVSLYWYRQALGQGPEFLTYFNYEAQQDKSGLPNDRFSAERPEGSISTLTIQRTEQRDSAMYRCASSLEGDYNEQFFGPGTRLTVL.

This clonotype was recorded many times. This chain links TRBV19 with TRBJ1-2; D is unclear. V was cut by 7 bases and J by 4 bases, with 25 bases left in between. CDR1 and CDR2 from the germline V gene are LNHDA and SQIVND (reference sequence). This CDR3 has 17 residues. The CDR3 DNA is TGTGCCAGTATTGACGGGTCGGCGGGGAAGCAGACCTATGGCTACACCTTC. Its protein is CASIDGSAGKQTYGYTF.

This clonotype occurred a few times. The CDR3 DNA reads TGTGCCAGCAGTTTCGCCAGGATTAATGAAAAACTGTTTTTT. Protein product: CASSFARINEKLFF. The rearrangement uses TRBV12-3 or TRBV12-4 and TRBJ1-4; D not resolved. The ends were cut back, 3 bases at V and 4 bases at J, with 9 bases in the middle. CDR3 length: 14 residues.

This chain connects TRBV19 to TRBJ2-2; D uncertain. The germline gives CDR1 LNHDA, CDR2 SQIVND (reference sequence). The CDR3 has 17 residues. V dropped 3 bases and J dropped 3 bases, with 17 bases sitting between them. The CDR3 DNA is TGTGCCAGTAGTATCCTAGACCTTGTCTCAGACACCGGGGAGCTGTTTTTT. It is translated as CASSILDLVSDTGELFF.

This clonotype was picked up a small number of times. V gene TRBV7-9 combines with J gene TRBJ2-7, with 7 bases lining up with TRBD1. Germline trimming cut 5 bases from V and 0 bases from J; bases unmatched to any gene: 4. Germline CDR1 is SEHNR and CDR2 is FQNEAQ (reference sequence). This CDR3 is built from 14 residues. The CDR3 region is CASSPGGSSYEQYF. The DNA of the CDR3 is TGTGCCAGCAGCCCAGGGGGTAGCTCCTACGAGCAGTACTTC.